What follows describes a single T cell receptor (beta chain). Its target is unknown. The sample comes from a study of shared clonotypes between healthy human individuals. Study-level results: Sorted-subset samples were not fully sequenced, rarefaction indicated. Sequencing depth was predicted to influence how clonotypes are shared among donors. Some clonotypes were shared by all four sorted-subset donors, while others were not shared. The non-shared ones had lower generation probabilities than the shared ones.

Per the germline V gene, CDR1 is LNHNV and CDR2 is YYDKDF (reference sequence). Between the trimmed V and J ends, which lost 3 bases and 4 bases, there was a span of 9 bases. This CDR3 contains 14 residues. At the deep level, the assay was run. Generated by immunoSEQ multiplex PCR, the TCRdb table keeps only in-frame clones and is missing some. This repertoire shows around 650,000 clones, 90% to 97% found once; its top ten account for approximately 0.1%. CD45RO-negative, CCR7-positively selected cells formed the naive CD8 fraction, excluding terminally differentiated effector memory CD45RA+ cells. The TCR comes from a woman in her thirties in good health. V is TRBV15 and J is TRBJ2-2; no definite D call. The sequenced sample was naive CD8+ T cells sorted from blood. The CDR3 nucleotides are TGTGCCACCAGCAGGGTTCCCTCCACCGGGGAGCTGTTTTTT. Protein product: CATSRVPSTGELFF. Full variable domain (outside the CDR3, taken from reference TRBV15 and TRBJ2-2): DAMVIQNPRYQVTQFGKPVTLSCSQTLNHNVMYWYQQKSSQAPKLLFHYYDKDFNNEADTPDNFQSRRPNTSFCFLDIRSPGLGDTAMYLCATSRVPSTGELFFGEGSRLTVL.